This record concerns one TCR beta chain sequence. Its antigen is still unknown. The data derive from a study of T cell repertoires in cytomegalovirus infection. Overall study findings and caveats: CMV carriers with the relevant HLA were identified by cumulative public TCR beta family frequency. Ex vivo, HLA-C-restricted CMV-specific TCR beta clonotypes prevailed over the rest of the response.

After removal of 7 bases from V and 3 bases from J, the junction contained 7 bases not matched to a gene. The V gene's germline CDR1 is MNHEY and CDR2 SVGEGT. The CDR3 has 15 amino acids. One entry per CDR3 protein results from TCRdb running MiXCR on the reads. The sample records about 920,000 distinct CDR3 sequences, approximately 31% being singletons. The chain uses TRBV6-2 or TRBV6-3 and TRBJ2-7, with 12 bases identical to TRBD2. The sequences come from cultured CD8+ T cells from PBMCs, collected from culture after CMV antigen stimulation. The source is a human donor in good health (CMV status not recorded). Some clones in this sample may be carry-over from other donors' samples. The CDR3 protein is CASKPGLAGFYEQYV. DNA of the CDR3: TGTGCCAGCAAACCGGGACTAGCGGGTTTCTACGAGCAGTACGTC.